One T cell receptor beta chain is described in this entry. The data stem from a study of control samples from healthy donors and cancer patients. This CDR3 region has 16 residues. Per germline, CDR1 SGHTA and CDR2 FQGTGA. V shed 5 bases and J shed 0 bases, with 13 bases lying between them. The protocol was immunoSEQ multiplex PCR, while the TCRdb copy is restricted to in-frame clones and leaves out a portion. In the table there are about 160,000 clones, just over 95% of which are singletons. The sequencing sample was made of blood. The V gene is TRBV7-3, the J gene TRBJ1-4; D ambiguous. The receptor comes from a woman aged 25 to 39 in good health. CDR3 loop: CASSHWTEATNEKLFF. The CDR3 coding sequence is TGTGCCAGCAGCCACTGGACGGAGGCAACTAATGAAAAACTGTTTTTT.